The 16 T cell receptor beta chains given below trace back to one sample, sequenced in a study of cytomegalovirus exposure and HLA in healthy donors. The table came from immunoSEQ multiplex PCR; TCRdb's copy has only in-frame clones and leaves some out. This sample yields some 210,000 clones, of which around four fifths are seen a single time; 5.5% to 6.5% belongs to the top ten. Sequencing used PBMCs. These receptors came from a woman aged 18 to 35 in good health and CMV-seronegative.

The gene calls are TRBV27 and TRBJ2-7; the match to TRBD2 covers 7 bases. The CDR3 contains 14 residues. Germline values: CDR1 MNHEY, CDR2 SMNVEV (reference sequence). Unmatched junction bases numbered 7, after V lost 3 bases and J lost 5 bases. CDR3 region: CASSFRRESDEQYF. The CDR3 coding sequence is TGTGCCAGCAGTTTCAGGCGGGAGTCCGACGAGCAGTACTTC.

The chain carries TRBV4-2 and TRBJ2-1, with D maybe TRBD2 (7 bases). V gave up 0 bases and J gave up 2 bases, with 17 bases separating them. The CDR3 length is 18 residues. Looked up from germline, CDR1 is LGHNA and CDR2 is YNFKEQ. CDR3 nucleotide sequence: TGTGCCAGCAGCCAAGATCAAGGGGCGGGGGCCACCTACAATGAGCAGTTCTTC. Protein sequence: CASSQDQGAGATYNEQFF.

This chain joins TRBV27 and TRBJ2-3; the match to TRBD2 covers 9 bases. V lost 10 bases, J lost 1 base, and 3 bases stayed unmatched. Germline CDR1 is MNHEY and CDR2 is SMNVEV (reference sequence). The length of the CDR3 is 13 residues. This CDR3 is CATRTSGTDTQYF. CDR3 sequence (DNA): TGTGCCACTAGGACTAGCGGCACAGATACGCAGTATTTT.

The rearrangement uses TRBV9 and TRBJ2-3; 7 positions agree with TRBD2. This CDR3 comprises 17 residues. The J segment lost 1 base and the V segment lost 4 bases, leaving 12 bases of the junction unmatched. Germline V CDR1 and CDR2: SGDLS, YYNGEE. Here the CDR3 reads CASSPLGAGVRTDTQYF. In DNA form, the CDR3 reads TGTGCCAGCAGCCCGTTGGGTGCGGGAGTCCGCACAGATACGCAGTATTTT.

V and J are TRBV18 and TRBJ2-7, with 7 positions matching TRBD1. CDR3 length: 15 residues. Losses at the gene ends were 0 bases for V and 0 bases for J; bases not matched to a gene: 2. In germline, CDR1 is KGHSH, CDR2 LQKENI. In nucleotides, the CDR3 is TGTGCCAGCTCACCACCCGGACAGGCCTCCTACGAGCAGTACTTC. Protein product: CASSPPGQASYEQYF.

The V and J genes are TRBV7-9 and TRBJ2-7; 9 nucleotides agree with TRBD2. Germline values: CDR1 SEHNR, CDR2 FQNEAQ (reference sequence). Trimming removed 7 bases from V and 4 bases from J; junction bases left unmatched: 11. This CDR3 comprises 15 residues. In nucleotides, the CDR3 is TGTGCCAGCAACCCCCCAGCTAGCGGGGTTTACGAGCAGTACTTC. Amino acid sequence: CASNPPASGVYEQYF.

This chain connects TRBV5-8 to TRBJ2-3; 11 nucleotides line up with TRBD2. J was trimmed by 0 bases and V by 0 bases; bases with no gene match: 6. The germline gives CDR1 SGHTS, CDR2 YDEGEE. CDR3 length: 18 residues. The CDR3 nucleotides are TGTGCCAGCAGCTTGGCTGGGACTAGCGGAGGAAGCACAGATACGCAGTATTTT. This translates into CASSLAGTSGGSTDTQYF.

This sequence joins TRBV18 and TRBJ1-1; maybe TRBD1 (5 bases). Germline V CDR1 and CDR2: KGHSH, LQKENI. This CDR3 has 12 residues. Trimming took off 2 bases at V and 11 bases at J, with 12 bases between the two ends. The DNA for the CDR3 is TGTGCCAGCTCACCAATGGGAGGGGATGCTTTCTTT. It specifies CASSPMGGDAFF.

The chain employs TRBV5-6 and TRBJ1-5, with a tentative D call TRBD1 (6 bases). Germline CDR1 reads SGHDT; CDR2 reads YYEEEE. This CDR3 region has 15 residues. The germline V and J ends were trimmed by 7 bases and 5 bases, with 19 bases remaining between them. This CDR3 is CASGMRGRTDQPQHF. The CDR3 bases are TGTGCCAGCGGAATGAGGGGACGGACAGATCAGCCCCAGCATTTT.

This clone was counted only a few times. The gene calls are TRBV2 and TRBJ1-2, with D possibly matching TRBD1 (6 bases). Germline CDR1 and CDR2: SNHLY and FYNNEI. Trimming removed 4 bases at V and 0 bases at J, with 9 bases between. The CDR3 covers 14 residues. For the CDR3, the DNA is TGTGCCAGCAGTGGGACAGTTTCTAACTATGGCTACACCTTC. Residues: CASSGTVSNYGYTF.

The gene calls are TRBV11-1 and TRBJ2-1, with D unresolved. The CDR3 sequence is 15 residues long. CDR1 and CDR2 from the germline V gene are SGHAT and FQDESV (reference sequence). V lost 5 bases to trimming and J lost 3 bases, with 14 bases between them. The CDR3 sequence: CASSPDYSVYNEQFF. The CDR3 bases are TGTGCCAGCAGCCCCGATTACTCGGTCTACAATGAGCAGTTCTTC.

This rearrangement joins TRBV4-1 to TRBJ2-7; D gene uncertain. CDR1 and CDR2 (germline): MGHRA, YSYEKL. CDR3 length equals 14 residues. Trimming pared 0 bases from V and 5 bases from J, leaving 11 bases between. This chain's CDR3 is CASSQDDRRNEQYF. CDR3 nucleotides: TGCGCCAGCAGCCAAGATGACCGCCGCAACGAGCAGTACTTC.

The rearrangement joins TRBV5-4 to TRBJ2-7; no clear D. V was clipped by 2 bases and J by 2 bases, with 5 bases between them. This CDR3 has 12 amino acids. Germline CDR1 is SGHNT and CDR2 is YYREEE (reference sequence). The CDR3 DNA sequence: TGTGCCAGCAGCTTTTCCGCCTACGAGCAGTACTTC. This translates into CASSFSAYEQYF.

The rearrangement links TRBV6-5 to TRBJ2-7; D remains unclear. Trimming left V 6 bases short and J 3 bases short, with 12 bases between. This CDR3 comprises 13 residues. Germline CDR1 is MNHEY and CDR2 is SVGAGI. The CDR3 reads CASSPASGYEQYF. CDR3 DNA: TGTGCCAGCAGCCCTGCCTCTGGCTACGAGCAGTACTTC.

This clone has more than one count but fewer than ten. The chain is built from TRBV4-2 and TRBJ1-2, with a weak D call TRBD1 (6 bases). Between the trimmed V and J ends, which lost 1 base and 7 bases, there was a span of 10 bases. Germline V gives CDR1 LGHNA, CDR2 YNFKEQ. The CDR3 extends over 13 amino acids. The chain's CDR3 is CASSQGGQVGYTF. CDR3 nucleotides: TGTGCCAGCAGCCAAGGGGGGCAGGTTGGCTACACCTTC.

V gene TRBV10-3 combines with J gene TRBJ1-5; possible D gene TRBD1, 5 bases. The germline gives CDR1 ENHRY, CDR2 SYGVKD. The V and J ends lost 10 bases and 3 bases respectively, with 10 bases between them. This CDR3 region has 12 residues. Here the CDR3 DNA reads TGTGCCACCAGGGATTTCAATCAGCCCCAGCATTTT. Translated: CATRDFNQPQHF.